This T cell receptor (beta chain) was identified in a study of blood T cells in healthy people across ages. Trimming took off 8 bases at V and 7 bases at J, with 17 bases between the two ends. The V gene's germline CDR1 is MNHEY and CDR2 SMNVEV (reference sequence). The CDR3 has 13 amino acids. The authors ran a second PCR of roughly 6 to 12 cycles using a sample-barcoded 5' primer and a J-beta primer mix. TCRdb recomputed calls from the 5' RACE reads with MiXCR, one row per CDR3 protein. This sample yields fewer than 700,000 distinct CDR3 sequences, of which around half are seen a single time; 20% to 25% belongs to the top ten. Extraction of total RNA produced a minimum of 5 micrograms from each sample.

Specimen: blood. The receptor comes from an elderly man in good health. The V and J genes are TRBV27 and TRBJ1-2; D is uncertain. CDR3 residues: CASGPQGRGGYTF. CDR3 bases: TGTGCCAGCGGTCCACAAGGGCGCGGTGGCTACACCTTC.